The next 8 T cell receptor beta chains were all read from a single sample in a study of shared clonotypes between healthy human individuals. Here immunoSEQ multiplex PCR was the method, and the copy in TCRdb shows in-frame clones only, minus some. The sample carries about 2 million clones, about 95% recorded once. The sequenced sample was naive CD4+ T cells sorted from blood. The subset here: CD45RA+ positively selected. These receptors originate from a man between 18 and 29 years old in good health.

This clone was seen a handful of times. The V gene is TRBV25-1, the J gene TRBJ1-6; 11 bases are a match to TRBD1. J lost 5 bases, V lost 7 bases, and 4 bases had no gene match. CDR1 and CDR2 (germline): MGHDK, SYGVNS. The CDR3 consists of 15 residues. The CDR3 loop is CASTGQGGHNSPLHF. The CDR3 DNA reads TGTGCCAGCACGGGACAGGGGGGCCATAATTCACCCCTCCACTTT.

The rearrangement uses TRBV2 and TRBJ2-4; 10 positions agree with TRBD1. Germline CDR1 SNHLY, CDR2 FYNNEI. V trimming: 7 bases; J trimming: 1 base; junction bases outside the gene matches: 16. The CDR3 has 19 amino acids. CDR3 nucleotides: TGTGCCAGCACTCAAACCGGGACAGGGGTTATGCTCGCCAAAAACATTCAGTACTTC. This sequence encodes CASTQTGTGVMLAKNIQYF.

In the case of this clone: A much larger clone differs from this one at a single base, so this may be a read error. The sample contains more than one DNA sequence encoding this CDR3. V gene TRBV7-2 combines with J gene TRBJ1-6; D unclear. CDR3 size: 11 residues. Trimming stripped 4 bases from V and 7 bases from J, with 2 bases between. CDR1 is SGHTA and CDR2 is FQGNSA in the germline V gene. CDR3 in DNA: TGTGCCAGCAGCTCAAATTCACCCCTCCACTTT. As protein: CASSSNSPLHF.

The chain has TRBV12-5 and TRBJ2-5, with TRBD1 matching 7 bases. V lost 4 bases, J lost 5 bases, and 4 bases stayed unmatched. CDR1 and CDR2 (germline): LGHNT, FRNRAP. The CDR3 has 13 amino acids. The CDR3 DNA reads TGTGCTAGTGGTTCGACAGGGTGGGAGACCCAGTACTTC. Translation gives CASGSTGWETQYF.

The chain links TRBV5-1 to TRBJ2-7; no reliable D call. In germline, CDR1 is SGHRS, CDR2 YFSETQ. The germline V and J ends were trimmed by 0 bases and 6 bases, with 10 bases remaining between them. The CDR3 covers 13 residues. The DNA for the CDR3 is TGCGCCAGCAGCTTGGCAGTGGTGGGCGAGCAGTACTTC. It translates to CASSLAVVGEQYF.

This clone was observed once. The chain combines TRBV7-2 with TRBJ2-3, with D perhaps assigned TRBD1 or TRBD2 (5 bases each). The ends were cut back, 5 bases at V and 0 bases at J, with 15 bases in the middle. Germline assignment: CDR1 SGHTA and CDR2 FQGNSA. The CDR3 runs 16 residues. The CDR3 DNA sequence: TGTGCCAGCAGCCTATCGCGAGGGGCTAGCACAGATACGCAGTATTTT. It yields the protein CASSLSRGASTDTQYF.

The chain is built from TRBV28 and TRBJ2-7; 8 bases agree with TRBD1. Germline V gene data show CDR1 as MDHEN and CDR2 as SYDVKM. The trim removed 7 bases at V and 4 bases at J, leaving 12 bases unmatched. This CDR3 contains 15 residues. CDR3 protein: CASTLTGARGYEQYF. Written as DNA, the CDR3 is TGTGCCAGCACCTTGACAGGGGCGCGGGGTTACGAGCAGTACTTC.

The V and J genes are TRBV6-1 and TRBJ1-4, with TRBD1 matching 8 bases. The CDR3 covers 15 residues. Germline V gives CDR1 MNHNS, CDR2 SASEGT. V was clipped by 4 bases and J by 6 bases; unmatched bases: 7. CDR3 region: CASSGLTGVDEKLFF. CDR3 DNA: TGTGCCAGCAGTGGACTGACAGGGGTTGATGAAAAACTGTTTTTT.